What follows are 2 T cell receptor beta chains derived from one specimen sequenced in a study of T cell responses to AZD1222 COVID-19 vaccine. This table comes from immunoSEQ multiplex PCR, and its TCRdb copy is limited to in-frame clones, with some not included. The sample gives 180,000 or so clones, just under 95% of which show up once; under 1.1% is in the top ten. Source: peripheral blood, taken 28 days after the second dose of the MenACWY control vaccine. These receptors were collected from an adult who received the MenACWY meningococcal vaccine as a control.

The rearrangement joins TRBV30 to TRBJ1-4; possibly TRBD1 for D (5 bases). Germline CDR1 and CDR2: GTSNPN and SVGIG (reference sequence). This CDR3 has 13 amino acids. V was shortened by 4 bases and J by 3 bases, with 9 bases between the two germline ends. CDR3 nucleotide sequence: TGTGCCTGGACCAGGGATGCTAATGAAAAACTGTTTTTT. Amino acid sequence: CAWTRDANEKLFF.

This sequence joins TRBV2 and TRBJ1-6; possible D gene TRBD1, 5 bases. Germline CDR1 reads SNHLY; CDR2 reads FYNNEI. Trimming cost V 4 bases and J 10 bases, with 8 bases left between them. The length of the CDR3 is 12 residues. The CDR3 here is CASSGKGSPLHF. The DNA for the CDR3 is TGTGCCAGCAGTGGTAAGGGGTCACCCCTCCACTTT. The full variable domain, completed using reference TRBV2 and TRBJ1-6, is EPEVTQTPSHQVTQMGQEVILRCVPISNHLYFYWYRQILGQKVEFLVSFYNNEISEKSEIFDDQFSVERPDGSNFTLKIRSTKLEDSAMYFCASSGKGSPLHFGNGTRLTVT.